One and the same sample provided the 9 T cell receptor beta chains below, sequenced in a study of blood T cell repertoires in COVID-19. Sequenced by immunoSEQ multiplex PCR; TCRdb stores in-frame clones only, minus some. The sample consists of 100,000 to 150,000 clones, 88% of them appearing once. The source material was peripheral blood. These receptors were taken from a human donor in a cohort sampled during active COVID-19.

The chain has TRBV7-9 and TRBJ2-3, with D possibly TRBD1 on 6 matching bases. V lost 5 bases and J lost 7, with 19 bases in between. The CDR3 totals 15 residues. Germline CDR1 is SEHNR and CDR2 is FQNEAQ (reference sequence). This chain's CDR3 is CASSPRGSGEYTQYF. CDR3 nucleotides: TGTGCCAGCAGCCCGAGGGGCTCAGGGGAGTATACGCAGTATTTT.

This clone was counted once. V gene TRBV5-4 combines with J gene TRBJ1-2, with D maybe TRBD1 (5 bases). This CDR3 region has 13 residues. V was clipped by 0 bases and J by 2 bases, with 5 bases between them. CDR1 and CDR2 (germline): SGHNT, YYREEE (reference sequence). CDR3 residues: CASSLEGNYGYTF. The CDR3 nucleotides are TGTGCCAGCAGCTTGGAGGGGAACTATGGCTACACCTTC.

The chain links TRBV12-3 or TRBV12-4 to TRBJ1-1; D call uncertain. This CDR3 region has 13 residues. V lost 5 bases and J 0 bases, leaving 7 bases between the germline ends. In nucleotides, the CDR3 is TGTGCCAGCAGTCCTGTTGTGAACACTGAAGCTTTCTTT. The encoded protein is CASSPVVNTEAFF.

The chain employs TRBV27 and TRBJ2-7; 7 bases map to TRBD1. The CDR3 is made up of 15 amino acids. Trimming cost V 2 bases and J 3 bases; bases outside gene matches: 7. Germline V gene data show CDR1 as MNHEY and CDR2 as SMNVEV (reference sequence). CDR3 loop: CASSLKTGDGYEQYF. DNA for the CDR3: TGTGCCAGCAGTTTAAAAACAGGGGACGGCTACGAGCAGTACTTC.

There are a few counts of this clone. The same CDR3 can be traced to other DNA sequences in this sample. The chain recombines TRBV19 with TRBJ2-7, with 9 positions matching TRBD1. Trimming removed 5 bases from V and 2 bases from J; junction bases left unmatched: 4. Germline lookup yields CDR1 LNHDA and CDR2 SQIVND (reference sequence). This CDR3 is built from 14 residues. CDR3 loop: CASSPGQGTYEQYF. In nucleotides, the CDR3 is TGTGCCAGTAGTCCAGGACAGGGGACCTACGAGCAGTACTTC.

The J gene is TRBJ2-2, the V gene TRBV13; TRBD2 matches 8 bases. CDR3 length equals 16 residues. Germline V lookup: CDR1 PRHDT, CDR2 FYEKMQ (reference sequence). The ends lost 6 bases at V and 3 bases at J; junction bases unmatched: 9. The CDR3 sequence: CASSPSLAGHTGELFF. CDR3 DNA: TGTGCCAGCAGTCCTAGCTTAGCGGGGCACACCGGGGAGCTGTTTTTT.

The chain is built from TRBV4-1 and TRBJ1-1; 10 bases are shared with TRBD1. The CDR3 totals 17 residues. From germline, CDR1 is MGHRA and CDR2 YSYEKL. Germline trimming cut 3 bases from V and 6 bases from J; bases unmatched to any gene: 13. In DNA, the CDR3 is TGCGCCAGCAGCCAGCTAAGATGGGGACAGGGGATACCTGAAGCTTTCTTT. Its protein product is CASSQLRWGQGIPEAFF.

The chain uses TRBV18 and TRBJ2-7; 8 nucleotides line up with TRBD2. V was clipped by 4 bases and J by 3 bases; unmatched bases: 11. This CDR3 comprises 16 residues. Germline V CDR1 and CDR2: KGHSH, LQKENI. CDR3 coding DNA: TGTGCCAGCTCACTCCCTCGGGCTAGCGGGCTCTACGAGCAGTACTTC. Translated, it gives CASSLPRASGLYEQYF.

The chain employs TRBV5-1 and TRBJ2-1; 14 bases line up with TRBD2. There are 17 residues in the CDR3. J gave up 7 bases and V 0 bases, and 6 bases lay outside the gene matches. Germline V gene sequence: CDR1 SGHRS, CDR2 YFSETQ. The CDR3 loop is CASSLERLAGGRNEQFF. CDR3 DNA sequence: TGCGCCAGCAGCTTGGAACGACTAGCGGGGGGGCGTAATGAGCAGTTCTTC.